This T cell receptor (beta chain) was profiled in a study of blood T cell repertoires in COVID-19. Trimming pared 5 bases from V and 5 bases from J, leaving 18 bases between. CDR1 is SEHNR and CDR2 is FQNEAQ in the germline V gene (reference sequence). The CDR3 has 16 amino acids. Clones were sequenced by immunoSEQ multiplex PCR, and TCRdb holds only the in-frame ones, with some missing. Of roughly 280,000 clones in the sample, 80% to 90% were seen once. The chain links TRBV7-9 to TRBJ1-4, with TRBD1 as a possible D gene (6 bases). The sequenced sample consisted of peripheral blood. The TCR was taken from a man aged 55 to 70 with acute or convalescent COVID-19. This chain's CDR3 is CASSASGGLRNEKLFF. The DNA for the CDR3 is TGTGCCAGCAGCGCATCCGGGGGGCTTAGGAATGAAAAACTGTTTTTT.